This T cell receptor beta chain was documented in a study of blood T cells in healthy people across ages. General study findings and limits: Older individuals had lower TCR beta diversity per million T cells (the decline was roughly linear). Nothing was known about donor CMV status, and this possibly confounded expanded clonotype changes.

For the second PCR, which ran for about 7 to 11 cycles, a sample-barcoded 5' primer and a J-beta primer mix were used. The template-switch adaptor was a 5' adaptor with 12 random nucleotides. It tagged each cDNA molecule. TCRdb used MiXCR to reprocess the 5' RACE reads, holding one entry per CDR3 protein. Among over 600,000 distinct CDR3 sequences listed, around 50% were seen once. In its sample, this clonotype was seen a few times. Its specificity is not known. Each donor was a healthy Caucasian individual from Russia, aged roughly 6 to 90. Sequenced material: blood. The receptor was isolated from a man aged 35 to 55 in good health.

The CDR3 DNA is TGCAGTGCTAGAGGTAGGGGGCGCGAGCAGTACTTC. Translation gives CSARGRGREQYF. This chain connects TRBV20-1 to TRBJ2-7; 7 bases map to TRBD1. Germline trimming cut 1 base from V and 6 bases from J; bases unmatched to any gene: 3. This CDR3 region has 12 residues. Germline V gene lookup returns CDR1 DFQATT and CDR2 SNEGSKA (reference sequence).